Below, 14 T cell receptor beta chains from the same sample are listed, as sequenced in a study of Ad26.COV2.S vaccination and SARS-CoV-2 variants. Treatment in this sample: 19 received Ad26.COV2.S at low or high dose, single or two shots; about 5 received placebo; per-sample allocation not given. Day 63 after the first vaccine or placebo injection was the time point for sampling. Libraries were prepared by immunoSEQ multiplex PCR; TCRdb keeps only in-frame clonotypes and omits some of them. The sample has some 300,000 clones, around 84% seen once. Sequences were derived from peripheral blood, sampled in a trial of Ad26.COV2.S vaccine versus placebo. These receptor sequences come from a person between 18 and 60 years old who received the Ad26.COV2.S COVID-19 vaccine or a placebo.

CDR3 loop: CASSPSWQRVVADTQYF. CDR3 DNA: TGTGCCAGCAGCCCTTCCTGGCAACGAGTCGTGGCAGATACGCAGTATTTT. The chain combines TRBV3-1 (or the pseudogene TRBV3-2) with TRBJ2-3; D unresolved. Per the germline V gene, CDR1 is LGHDT and CDR2 is YNNKEL (reference sequence). With 4 bases removed from V and 4 bases from J, the gap between germline ends came to 21 bases. CDR3 length: 17 residues.

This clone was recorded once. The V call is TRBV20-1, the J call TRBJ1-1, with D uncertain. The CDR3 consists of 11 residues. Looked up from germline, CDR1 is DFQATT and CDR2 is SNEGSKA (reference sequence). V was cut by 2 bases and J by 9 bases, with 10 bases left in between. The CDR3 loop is CSARTGNQAFF. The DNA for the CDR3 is TGCAGTGCTAGAACGGGGAATCAAGCTTTCTTT.

DNA of the CDR3: TGCGCCAGCAGCTCGGGTCCGGGTGGGTCAAATCAGCCCCAGCATTTT. Protein product: CASSSGPGGSNQPQHF. The V gene is TRBV5-1, the J gene TRBJ1-5; no firm D call. This CDR3 has 16 amino acids. The V end lost 3 bases, the J end lost 4 bases, and 17 bases lay between the germline ends. Per the germline V gene, CDR1 is SGHRS and CDR2 is YFSETQ.

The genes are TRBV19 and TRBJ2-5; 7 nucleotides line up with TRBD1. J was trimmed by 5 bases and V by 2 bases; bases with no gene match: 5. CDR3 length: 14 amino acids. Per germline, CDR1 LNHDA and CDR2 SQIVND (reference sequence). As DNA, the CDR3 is TGTGCCAGTAGTATAATGGCAGGGGGTGAGACCCAGTACTTC. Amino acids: CASSIMAGGETQYF.

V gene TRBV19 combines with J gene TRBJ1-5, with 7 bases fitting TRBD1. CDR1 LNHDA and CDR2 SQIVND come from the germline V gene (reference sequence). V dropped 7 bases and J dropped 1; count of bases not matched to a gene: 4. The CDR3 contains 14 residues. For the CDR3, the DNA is TGTGCCAGTAACAGGGGTGGCAGCAATCAGCCCCAGCATTTT. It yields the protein CASNRGGSNQPQHF.

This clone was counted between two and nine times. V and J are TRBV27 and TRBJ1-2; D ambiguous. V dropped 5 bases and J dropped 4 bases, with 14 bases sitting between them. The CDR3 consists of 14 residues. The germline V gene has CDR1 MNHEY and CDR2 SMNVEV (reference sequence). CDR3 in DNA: TGTGCCAGCAGTAAAGGACTAAAGAGCTATGGCTACACCTTC. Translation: CASSKGLKSYGYTF.

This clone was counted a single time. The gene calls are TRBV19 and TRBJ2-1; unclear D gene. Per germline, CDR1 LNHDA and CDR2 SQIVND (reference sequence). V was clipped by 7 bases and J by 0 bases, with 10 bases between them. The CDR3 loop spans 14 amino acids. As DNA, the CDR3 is TGTGCCAGTACTAGAGGCGACTCCTACAATGAGCAGTTCTTC. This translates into CASTRGDSYNEQFF. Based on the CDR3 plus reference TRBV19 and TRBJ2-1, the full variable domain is DGGITQSPKYLFRKEGQNVTLSCEQNLNHDAMYWYRQDPGQGLRLIYYSQIVNDFQKGDIAEGYSVSREKKESFPLTVTSAQKNPTAFYLCASTRGDSYNEQFFGPGTRLTVL.

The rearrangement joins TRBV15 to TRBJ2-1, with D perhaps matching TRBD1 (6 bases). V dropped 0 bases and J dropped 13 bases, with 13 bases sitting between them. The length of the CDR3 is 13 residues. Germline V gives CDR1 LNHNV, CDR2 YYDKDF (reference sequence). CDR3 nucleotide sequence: TGTGCCACCAGCAGAGAGGACAGCCGTAGCCAGTTCTTC. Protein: CATSREDSRSQFF.

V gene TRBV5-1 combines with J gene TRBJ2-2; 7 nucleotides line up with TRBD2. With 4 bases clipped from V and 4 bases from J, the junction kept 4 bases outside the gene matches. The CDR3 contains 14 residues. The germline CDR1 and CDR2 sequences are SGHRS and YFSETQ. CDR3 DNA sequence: TGCGCCAGCAGCCAAAGCGGGACCACCGGGGAGCTGTTTTTT. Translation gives CASSQSGTTGELFF.

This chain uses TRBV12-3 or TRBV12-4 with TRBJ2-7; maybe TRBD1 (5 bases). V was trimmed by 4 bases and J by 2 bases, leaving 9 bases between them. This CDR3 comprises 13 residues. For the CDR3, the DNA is TGTGCCAGCAGTTACGGACACCCCTACGAGCAGTACTTC. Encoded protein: CASSYGHPYEQYF.

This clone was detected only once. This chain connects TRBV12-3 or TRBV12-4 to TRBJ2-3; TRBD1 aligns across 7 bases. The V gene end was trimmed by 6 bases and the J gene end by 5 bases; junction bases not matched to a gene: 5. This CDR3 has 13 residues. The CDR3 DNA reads TGTGCCAGCAGACCCACAGGGGTAGATACGCAGTATTTT. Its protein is CASRPTGVDTQYF.

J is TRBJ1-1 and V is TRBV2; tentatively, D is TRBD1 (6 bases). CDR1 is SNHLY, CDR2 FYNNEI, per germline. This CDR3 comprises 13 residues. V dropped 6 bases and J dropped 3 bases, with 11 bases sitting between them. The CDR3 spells CASRRDTYTEAFF. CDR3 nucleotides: TGTGCCAGCAGAAGGGACACCTACACTGAAGCTTTCTTT.

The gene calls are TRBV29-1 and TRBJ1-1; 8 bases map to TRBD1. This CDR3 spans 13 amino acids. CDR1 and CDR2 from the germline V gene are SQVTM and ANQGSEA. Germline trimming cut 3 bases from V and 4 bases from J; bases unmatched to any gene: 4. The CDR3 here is CSVEGGQGTEAFF. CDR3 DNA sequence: TGCAGCGTTGAGGGCGGACAGGGCACTGAAGCTTTCTTT.

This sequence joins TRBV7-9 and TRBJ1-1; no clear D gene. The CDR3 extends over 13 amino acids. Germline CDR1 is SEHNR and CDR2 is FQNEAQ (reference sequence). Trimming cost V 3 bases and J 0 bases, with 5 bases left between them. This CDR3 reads CASSFGLNTEAFF. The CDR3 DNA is TGTGCCAGCAGCTTCGGCCTGAACACTGAAGCTTTCTTT.